The subject of this entry is one TCR beta chain. Germline CDR1 SGHNT, CDR2 YYREEE (reference sequence). Trimming left V 1 base short and J 7 bases short, with 15 bases between. The CDR3 sequence is 15 residues long. These data are taken from a study of shared clonotypes between healthy human individuals. This table comes from immunoSEQ multiplex PCR, and its TCRdb copy is limited to in-frame clones, with some not included. The table shows approximately 2,300,000 clones, with 92% occurring only once. Sequenced: naive CD4+ T cells from PBMCs. Documented subset: CD45RA+ positively selected. The clonotype originates from a man aged 18 to 29 in good health. Some clones in this sample may be carry-over from other donors' samples. The chain combines TRBV5-4 with TRBJ2-1; D remains unclear. The CDR3 sequence: CASSLKVATPNEQFF. CDR3 coding DNA: TGTGCCAGCAGCTTGAAGGTAGCTACTCCAAATGAGCAGTTCTTC.